The following is a T cell receptor (beta chain) sequence with its context. V dropped 4 bases and J dropped 5; count of bases not matched to a gene: 2. The germline CDR1 and CDR2 sequences are SGHNT and YYREEE (reference sequence). The CDR3 runs to 12 residues. The PCR contained 60 Vbeta and 13 Jbeta primers. Using immunoSEQ multiplex PCR, the repertoire was profiled, and TCRdb retains in-frame clones only, with some absent. The table has about 160,000 clones, 50% to 75% seen once. The source of the sample is a study of cytomegalovirus exposure and HLA in healthy donors. Input material: PBMCs. This clonotype originated in an older woman in good health and CMV-seropositive. The chain joins TRBV5-4 to TRBJ2-7; 8 nucleotides match TRBD2. CDR3 region: CASSLAGNEQYF. CDR3 coding DNA: TGTGCCAGCAGCCTAGCGGGCAACGAGCAGTACTTC.